This T cell receptor beta chain emerged from a study of blood T cell repertoires in COVID-19. Across the study: Acute and convalescent COVID-19 samples came from the United States, Italy and Spain. Sample material is recorded as cDNA or gDNA derived from T cells, B-cell-depleted T cells, or PBMCs.

Germline V gene sequence: CDR1 LNHNV, CDR2 YYDKDF (reference sequence). The J segment lost 7 bases and the V segment lost 1 base, leaving 6 bases of the junction unmatched. The CDR3 contains 15 residues. In the authors' workflow: The authors estimated nucleated cell counts from reference gene primer amplification. Assay used: immunoSEQ multiplex PCR; TCRdb lists only in-frame clones, some missing. The D gene and trimming were derived from the DNA, and the V and J assignments and clone size from that table. The sample consists of under 250,000 clones, under 95% of them appearing once. What was sequenced was peripheral blood. This TCR derives from a man aged 30-40 years with acute or convalescent COVID-19. This rearrangement joins TRBV15 to TRBJ1-2, with 10 bases that match TRBD1. The CDR3 nucleotides are TGTGCCACCAGCAGAGCCGGGACAGGGGTCATTGGCTACACCTTC. It encodes CATSRAGTGVIGYTF.